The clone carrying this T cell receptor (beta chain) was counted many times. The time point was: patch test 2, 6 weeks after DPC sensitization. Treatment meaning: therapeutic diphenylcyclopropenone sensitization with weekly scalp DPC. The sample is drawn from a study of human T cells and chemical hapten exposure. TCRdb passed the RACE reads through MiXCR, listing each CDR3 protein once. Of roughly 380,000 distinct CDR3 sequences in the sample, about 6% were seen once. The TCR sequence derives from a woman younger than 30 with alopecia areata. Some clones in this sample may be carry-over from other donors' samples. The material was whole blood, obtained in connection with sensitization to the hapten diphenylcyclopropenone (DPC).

CDR3 protein: CASSVPNSPLHF. The DNA for the CDR3 is TGTGCCAGCAGCGTCCCCAATTCACCCCTCCACTTT. V is TRBV7-2 and J is TRBJ1-6; no clear D gene. The V gene lost 5 bases and the J gene lost 7 bases, with 6 bases spanning the gap. The germline CDR1 and CDR2 sequences are SGHTA and FQGNSA. The CDR3 has 12 residues.